This T cell receptor (beta chain) was retrieved from a study of blood T cell repertoires in COVID-19. Study in general: Samples representing acute and convalescent COVID-19 were sourced from the United States, Italy and Spain. From T cells, B-cell-depleted T cells, or PBMCs came the material, which was cDNA or gDNA.

Per the original data handling: Amplifying reference gene primers gave estimates of nucleated cell counts. TCRdb's table, derived via immunoSEQ multiplex PCR, lists solely in-frame clones and lacks some. V, J and clone size derive from that table, while D and trimming were established from the DNA sequence. The sample lists around 100,000 clones, over 70% occurring once. The CDR3 length is 13 residues. Germline CDR1 is MNHEY and CDR2 is SVGAGI. Trimming stripped 2 bases from V and 4 bases from J, with 8 bases between. This receptor was taken from a woman in her seventies with acute or convalescent COVID-19. The sample consisted of peripheral blood. V and J are TRBV6-5 and TRBJ2-5; the D gene is possibly TRBD2 (6 bases). CDR3 region: CASSYLGGETQYF. The DNA for the CDR3 is TGTGCCAGCAGTTACCTGGGGGGAGAGACCCAGTACTTC.